Listed here are 15 T cell receptor beta chains from one sample, sequenced in a study of cytomegalovirus exposure and HLA in healthy donors. PCR primers comprised 60 Vbeta and 13 Jbeta primers. Profiling relied on immunoSEQ multiplex PCR, and the TCRdb table lists in-frame clones only, not all of them. Here the sample spans about 140,000 clones, approximately 80% being singletons. The sample taken for sequencing was PBMCs. The receptors were sampled from a young man in good health and CMV-seronegative.

On this clone: The junction does not match germline at one end; this may be a read error. This sequence joins TRBV7-9 and TRBJ1-5; a possible D gene is TRBD1 (5 bases). There are 18 residues in the CDR3. Germline V gene sequence: CDR1 SEHNR, CDR2 FQNEAQ (reference sequence). The CDR3 sequence is CSSQKGPMWGVSNQPQHF. CDR3 nucleotide sequence: TGTTCCAGCCAAAAGGGCCCTATGTGGGGCGTAAGCAATCAGCCCCAGCATTTT.

The chain carries TRBV30 and TRBJ2-5, with 8 bases that match TRBD2. The V gene end was trimmed by 3 bases and the J gene end by 1 base; junction bases not matched to a gene: 7. The CDR3 contains 15 residues. Per germline, CDR1 GTSNPN and CDR2 SVGIG (reference sequence). CDR3 bases: TGTGCCTGGAGCATGACTAGCGCGATCCAAGAGACCCAGTACTTC. Residues: CAWSMTSAIQETQYF.

This clone was picked up one time. V usage is TRBV9 and J usage is TRBJ2-7, with D maybe TRBD2 (6 bases). Trimming left V 2 bases short and J 6 bases short, with 15 bases between. Germline CDR1 is SGDLS and CDR2 is YYNGEE. The length of the CDR3 is 14 residues. The CDR3 DNA is TGTGCCAGCAGCGTTGGCCCCTCGCGGGGCGAGCAGTACTTC. Translation: CASSVGPSRGEQYF.

This clone was observed a handful of times. J is TRBJ1-1 and V is TRBV5-6; TRBD1 might be the D (5 bases). This CDR3 contains 13 residues. Germline CDR1 SGHDT, CDR2 YYEEEE. V lost 0 bases and J lost 3, with 6 bases in between. The CDR3 is CASSLVGDTEAFF. The CDR3 bases are TGTGCCAGCAGCTTGGTAGGGGACACTGAAGCTTTCTTT.

There are a few counts of this clone. The CDR3 ends on some other residue instead of the conserved phenylalanine or tryptophan, so this is likely a read error. The DNA is omitted, as the CDR3 cannot be located on it reliably, and the CDR3 follows TCRdb's listing. The chain has TRBV2 and TRBJ1-1. The CDR3 numbers 12 amino acids, ends counted. CDR1 SNHLY and CDR2 FYNNEI come from the germline V gene. This CDR3 is CASSHRGGTLLG.

The chain links TRBV7-7 to TRBJ2-5; TRBD2 agrees at 9 bases. The CDR3 runs to 16 residues. Germline V gene sequence: CDR1 SSHAT, CDR2 FNYEAQ (reference sequence). With V trimmed by 1 base and J by 0 bases, 3 bases remained unmatched. CDR3 in amino acids: CASSLGASGNQETQYF. The CDR3 region has the DNA TGTGCCAGCAGCTTAGGGGCTAGCGGGAACCAAGAGACCCAGTACTTC.

The rearrangement joins TRBV9 to TRBJ1-1; 7 bases agree with TRBD1. CDR1 SGDLS and CDR2 YYNGEE come from the germline V gene. V shed 4 bases, J shed 5 bases, and the junction held 8 bases outside the gene matches. The CDR3 consists of 14 residues. CDR3: CASSSGQAATEAFF. DNA for the CDR3: TGTGCCAGCAGCAGCGGACAGGCAGCTACTGAAGCTTTCTTT.

This clone occurred once. V usage is TRBV5-5 and J usage is TRBJ1-4, with 11 bases fitting TRBD1. CDR1 and CDR2 from the germline V gene are SGHKS and YYEKEE (reference sequence). This CDR3 is built from 18 residues. J was trimmed by 0 bases and V by 3 bases; bases with no gene match: 7. CDR3 in amino acids: CASSSDRGRIATNEKLFF. Written as DNA, the CDR3 is TGTGCCAGCAGCTCGGACAGGGGGCGGATCGCAACTAATGAAAAACTGTTTTTT.

This clone has just a few counts. This chain uses TRBV10-1 with TRBJ2-2; D is perhaps TRBD1 (5 bases). The germline CDR1 and CDR2 sequences are WNHNN and SYGVQD (reference sequence). Trimming took off 4 bases at V and 5 bases at J, with 5 bases between the two ends. This CDR3 has 12 amino acids. The DNA for the CDR3 is TGCGCCAGCAGTGCAGGGACCGGGGAGCTGTTTTTT. Translating gives CASSAGTGELFF.

The chain uses TRBV6-5 and TRBJ1-1, with a tentative D call TRBD1 (5 bases). The germline gives CDR1 MNHEY, CDR2 SVGAGI. The CDR3 is 15 residues long. Trimming took 0 bases from V and 4 from J, leaving 12 bases between them. The CDR3 loop is CASSYSRLGGTEAFF. The CDR3 DNA reads as TGTGCCAGCAGTTACTCGAGGCTCGGGGGCACTGAAGCTTTCTTT.

The V and J genes are TRBV4-2 and TRBJ2-1; 8 bases fit TRBD2. Germline loops: CDR1 LGHNA, CDR2 YNFKEQ. The CDR3 totals 15 residues. J was trimmed by 10 bases and V by 1 base; bases with no gene match: 9. Here the CDR3 DNA reads TGTGCCAGCAGCCAAGCCGGGACTAGGAGCGAGGAGCAGTTCTTC. Translation: CASSQAGTRSEEQFF.

The chain has TRBV2 and TRBJ2-3; D is undetermined. The CDR3 is made up of 16 amino acids. Trimming took 4 bases from V and 0 from J, leaving 14 bases between them. Germline V gene sequence: CDR1 SNHLY, CDR2 FYNNEI. The CDR3 region is CASSARRGWSTDTQYF. DNA for the CDR3: TGTGCCAGCAGTGCCCGAAGAGGTTGGAGCACAGATACGCAGTATTTT.

The chain carries TRBV30 and TRBJ2-5, with 10 nucleotides matching TRBD2. The DNA end lines up better with TRBJ2-7; the J call may be wrong. Germline V gene data show CDR1 as GTSNPN and CDR2 as SVGIG (reference sequence). The CDR3 covers 16 residues. The CDR3 nucleotides are TGTGCCTGGGGAAACCTAGCGGGAGTTGGGGGCTACGAGCAGTACTTC. Its translation: CAWGNLAGVGGYEQYF.

The chain carries TRBV9 and TRBJ2-5, with D uncertain. The better agreement between TRBJ2-7 and the DNA end casts doubt on the J call. There are 11 residues in the CDR3. Germline CDR1 SGDLS, CDR2 YYNGEE. The CDR3 loop is CASSGGGEQYF. The CDR3 bases are TGTGCCAGCAGCGGAGGCGGCGAGCAGTACTTC.

V gene TRBV28 combines with J gene TRBJ1-1, with 7 bases matching TRBD1. The CDR3 is 15 amino acids. CDR1 and CDR2 from the germline V gene are MDHEN and SYDVKM. The J segment lost 2 bases and the V segment lost 3 bases, leaving 6 bases of the junction unmatched. CDR3 bases: TGTGCCAGCAGTTTTCCCAACAGGGGAAACACTGAAGCTTTCTTT. This sequence encodes CASSFPNRGNTEAFF. Supplemented by reference TRBV28 and TRBJ1-1, the full variable domain reads DVKVTQSSRYLVKRTGEKVFLECVQDMDHENMFWYRQDPGLGLRLIYFSYDVKMKEKGDIPEGYSVSREKKERFSLILESASTNQTSMYLCASSFPNRGNTEAFFGQGTRLTVV.